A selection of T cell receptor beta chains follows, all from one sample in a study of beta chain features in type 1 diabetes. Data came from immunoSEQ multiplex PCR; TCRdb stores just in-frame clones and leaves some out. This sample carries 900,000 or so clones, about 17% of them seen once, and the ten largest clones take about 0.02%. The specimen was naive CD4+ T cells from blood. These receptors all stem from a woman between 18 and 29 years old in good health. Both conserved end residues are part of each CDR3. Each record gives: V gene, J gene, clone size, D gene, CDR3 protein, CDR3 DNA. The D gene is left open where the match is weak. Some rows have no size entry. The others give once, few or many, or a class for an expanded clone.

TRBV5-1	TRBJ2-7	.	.	CASSVPDGTYEQYF	TGCGCCAGCAGCGTACCAGACGGTACCTACGAGCAGTACTTC
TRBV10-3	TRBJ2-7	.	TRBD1	CAISGQGLYEQYF	TGTGCCATCAGCGGACAGGGGCTCTACGAGCAGTACTTC
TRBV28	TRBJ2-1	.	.	CASSFMLRIEEQFF	TGTGCCAGCAGTTTTATGTTGAGGATAGAAGAGCAGTTCTTC
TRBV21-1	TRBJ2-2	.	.	CASSKLRCREDTGELFF	TGTGCCAGCAGCAAACTTCGGTGCAGGGAGGACACCGGGGAGCTGTTTTTT
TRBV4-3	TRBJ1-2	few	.	CASSQDPNYYGYTF	TGCGCCAGCAGCCAAGATCCGAACTACTATGGCTACACCTTC
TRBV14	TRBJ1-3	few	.	CASSRTWRNTIYF	TGTGCCAGCAGCCGCACCTGGCGAAACACCATATATTTT
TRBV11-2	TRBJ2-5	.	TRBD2	CASRSRAGTSRETQYF	TGTGCCAGCAGATCTAGGGCCGGGACTAGTCGAGAGACCCAGTACTTC
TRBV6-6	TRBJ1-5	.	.	CASSYARGIQPQHF	TGTGCCAGCAGTTACGCCAGGGGAATACAGCCCCAGCATTTT
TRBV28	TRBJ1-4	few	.	CASSLMSPEKLFF	TGTGCCAGCAGTTTGATGAGTCCGGAAAAACTGTTTTTT
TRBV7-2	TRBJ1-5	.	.	CASSFTGNQPQHF	TGTGCCAGCAGCTTCACAGGGAACCAGCCCCAGCATTTT
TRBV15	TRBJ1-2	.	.	CATSRDFLSGDYTF	TGTGCCACCAGCAGAGATTTCCTCTCGGGTGACTACACCTTC
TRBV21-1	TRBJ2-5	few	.	CASSKSTYERLAGRQETQYF	TGTGCCAGCAGCAAATCAACGTATGAGAGGCTAGCGGGGCGGCAAGAGACCCAGTACTTC
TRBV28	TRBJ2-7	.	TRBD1	CASADDRAYEQYF	TGTGCCAGCGCCGACGACAGGGCCTACGAGCAGTACTTC
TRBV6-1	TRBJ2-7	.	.	CATLLRGATYEQYF	TGTGCCACCTTATTACGGGGGGCAACCTACGAGCAGTACTTC
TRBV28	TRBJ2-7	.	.	CASSGELNEQYF	TGTGCCAGCTCGGGGGAGCTCAACGAGCAGTACTTC
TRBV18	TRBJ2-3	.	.	CASSPPTLAATDTQYF	TGTGCCAGCTCACCCCCTACACTAGCCGCCACAGATACGCAGTATTTT
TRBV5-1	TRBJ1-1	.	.	CASSLVGARRTEAFF	TGCGCCAGCAGCTTGGTCGGGGCTCGGCGCACTGAAGCTTTCTTT
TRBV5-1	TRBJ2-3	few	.	CASSLAFSGGPTDTQYF	TGCGCCAGCAGCTTGGCTTTTAGCGGAGGACCAACAGATACGCAGTATTTT
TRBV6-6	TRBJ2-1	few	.	CASSYETSYEQFF	TGTGCCAGCAGTTATGAGACTAGTTATGAGCAGTTCTTC
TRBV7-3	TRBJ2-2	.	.	CASSSQHGTGELFF	TGTGCCAGCAGCTCCCAACATGGGACCGGGGAGCTGTTTTTT
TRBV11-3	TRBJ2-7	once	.	CASSQRASSSYEQYF	TGTGCCAGCAGCCAACGTGCCAGTAGCTCCTACGAGCAGTACTTC
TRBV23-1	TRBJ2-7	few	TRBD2	CASTGGANEQYF	TGCGCCAGCACGGGGGGTGCCAACGAGCAGTACTTC
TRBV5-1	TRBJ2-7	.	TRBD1	CASSSRDRGDEQYF	TGCGCCAGCAGCTCCCGGGACAGGGGCGACGAGCAGTACTTC
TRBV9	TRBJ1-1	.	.	CASSVDPQNTEAFF	TGTGCCAGCAGCGTAGACCCACAGAACACTGAAGCTTTCTTT
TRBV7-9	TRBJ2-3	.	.	CASSRTADTQYF	TGTGCCAGCAGCCGGACGGCAGATACGCAGTATTTT
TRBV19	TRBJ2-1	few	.	CASSSPRGSSYNEQFF	TGTGCCAGTAGTAGCCCGAGGGGGTCCTCCTACAATGAGCAGTTCTTC
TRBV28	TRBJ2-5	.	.	CASTGAAQETQYF	TGTGCCAGCACTGGGGCGGCACAAGAGACCCAGTACTTC
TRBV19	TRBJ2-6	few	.	CASGLLSAAGANVLTF	TGTGCCAGTGGGTTGTTGTCGGCAGCTGGGGCCAACGTCCTGACTTTC
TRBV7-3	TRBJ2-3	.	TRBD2	CASSSPVAGGITDTQYF	TGTGCCAGCAGCTCCCCCGTAGCGGGAGGGATCACAGATACGCAGTATTTT
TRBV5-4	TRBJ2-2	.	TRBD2	CASSQTTSKAELFF	TGTGCCAGCAGCCAAACGACTAGCAAAGCCGAGCTGTTTTTT
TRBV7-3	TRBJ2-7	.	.	CASSLYKSYEQYF	TGTGCCAGCAGCTTATACAAATCCTACGAGCAGTACTTC
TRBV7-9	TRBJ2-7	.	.	CASSLGTFLDEQYF	TGTGCCAGCAGCTTGGGGACTTTCCTAGACGAGCAGTACTTC
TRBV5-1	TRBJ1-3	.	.	CASSLGTSGNTIYF	TGCGCCAGCAGCTTGGGGACCTCTGGAAACACCATATATTTT
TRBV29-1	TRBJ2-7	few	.	CSVVQASYEQYF	TGCAGCGTTGTTCAGGCCTCCTACGAGCAGTACTTC
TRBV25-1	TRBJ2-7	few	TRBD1	CASSSQGGSYEQYF	TGTGCCAGCAGTTCACAGGGGGGCTCCTACGAGCAGTACTTC
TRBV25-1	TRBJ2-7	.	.	CASRGNSYEQYF	TGTGCCAGCAGAGGGAACTCCTACGAGCAGTACTTC
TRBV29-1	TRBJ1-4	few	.	CSVVRGDEKLFF	TGCAGCGTTGTCAGGGGCGATGAAAAACTGTTTTTT
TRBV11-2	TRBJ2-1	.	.	CASSLGLPNEQFF	TGTGCCAGCAGCTTAGGGCTCCCCAATGAGCAGTTCTTC
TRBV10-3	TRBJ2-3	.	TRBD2	CAITREGTDTQYF	TGTGCCATCACGAGGGAGGGGACAGATACGCAGTATTTT
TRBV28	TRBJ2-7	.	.	CASSSGASYEQYF	TGTGCCAGCAGTTCAGGGGCCTCCTACGAGCAGTACTTC
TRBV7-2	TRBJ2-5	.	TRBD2	CASSLVASGQETQYF	TGTGCCAGCAGCTTAGTGGCTAGCGGGCAAGAGACCCAGTACTTC
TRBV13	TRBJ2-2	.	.	CASSSSRSPNTGELFF	TGTGCCAGCAGCTCGAGTCGGAGTCCGAACACCGGGGAGCTGTTTTTT
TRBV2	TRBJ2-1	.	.	CASSPTGEWLFF	TGTGCCAGCAGCCCGACGGGGGAGTGGCTGTTCTTC
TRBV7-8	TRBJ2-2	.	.	CASSFSSTDNTGELFF	TGTGCCAGCAGCTTTTCATCGACAGATAACACCGGGGAGCTGTTTTTT
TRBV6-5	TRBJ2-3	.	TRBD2	CASSYSLAGRVDTQYF	TGTGCCAGCAGTTACTCTCTAGCGGGAAGGGTAGATACGCAGTATTTT
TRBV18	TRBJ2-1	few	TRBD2	CASSRTLAGGVGNEQFF	TGTGCCAGCTCTCGCACTTTAGCGGGAGGAGTCGGCAATGAGCAGTTCTTC
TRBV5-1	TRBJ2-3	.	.	CASSLVFQGSDTQYF	TGCGCCAGCAGCTTGGTCTTCCAGGGGTCAGATACGCAGTATTTT